A selection of T cell receptor beta chains follows, all from one sample in a study of blood T cell repertoires in COVID-19. Repertoires were generated with immunoSEQ multiplex PCR, while TCRdb's copy carries only in-frame clones and drops some. Of about 52,000 clones listed, approximately 84% are singletons. Input material: peripheral blood. Receptor source: a human donor with active COVID-19. The donor label of this sample is uncertain. Each CDR3 is given with its conserved first and last residue. A D gene is named only where the DNA matches it firmly. Clone sizes are given selectively: once, few, many, or a class where the clone is expanded.

clone size	V gene	J gene	D gene	CDR3 protein	CDR3 DNA
-	TRBV10-3	TRBJ2-7	-	CAIKAEGAYEQYF	TGTGCCATCAAGGCAGAGGGGGCCTACGAGCAGTACTTC
-	TRBV4-2	TRBJ2-5	-	CASSQVWGQTFQETQYF	TGTGCCAGCAGCCAAGTATGGGGACAAACCTTTCAAGAGACCCAGTACTTC
-	TRBV6-6	TRBJ1-3	TRBD1	CASSYGQGLWGNTIYF	TGTGCCAGCAGTTACGGACAGGGGTTATGGGGAAACACCATATATTTT
once	TRBV18	TRBJ1-2	-	CASSATQGRYGYTF	TGTGCCAGCTCAGCTACACAGGGTCGCTATGGCTACACCTTC
-	TRBV7-9	TRBJ1-1	-	CASSLVQGNTEAFF	TGTGCCAGCAGCTTAGTGCAGGGAAACACTGAAGCTTTCTTT
-	TRBV6-5	TRBJ1-4	-	CASGQGPQREKLFF	TGTGCCAGCGGTCAGGGGCCCCAGAGGGAAAAACTGTTTTTT
-	TRBV5-4	TRBJ2-3	-	CASSLYQGGIDTQYF	TGTGCCAGCAGCTTGTATCAGGGAGGAATAGATACGCAGTATTTT
once	TRBV5-1	TRBJ1-4	-	CASSLPSGVPNEKLFF	TGCGCCAGCAGCTTGCCGTCAGGGGTGCCTAATGAAAAACTGTTTTTT
-	TRBV19	TRBJ2-7	-	CASSIGGGPYEQYF	TGTGCCAGTAGTATAGGCGGGGGCCCCTACGAGCAGTACTTC
once	TRBV6-6	TRBJ1-2	-	CASSPRTSDYGYTF	TGTGCCAGCAGTCCCCGAACTTCTGACTATGGCTACACCTTC
-	TRBV14	TRBJ2-5	-	CASSPTLYQETQYF	TGTGCCAGCAGCCCGACACTGTACCAAGAGACCCAGTACTTC
-	TRBV21-1	TRBJ2-3	-	CASSKGRTSGPTDTQYF	TGTGCCAGCAGCAAAGGTCGTACTAGCGGCCCCACAGATACGCAGTATTTT
-	TRBV7-2	TRBJ2-1	-	CASRPGGMSSYNEQFF	TGTGCCAGCAGACCCGGAGGAATGAGCTCCTACAATGAGCAGTTCTTC
-	TRBV6-1	TRBJ2-7	TRBD2	CASSEEDGGAYEQYF	TGTGCCAGCAGTGAAGAGGACGGGGGGGCCTACGAGCAGTACTTC
-	TRBV5-1	TRBJ1-3	TRBD1	CASSSRQGNSPSGNTIYF	TGCGCCAGCAGCTCCCGACAGGGGAATTCCCCCTCTGGAAACACCATATATTTT
-	TRBV6-5	TRBJ2-7	-	CATGTTSPYEQYF	TGTGCCACCGGGACAACGAGCCCCTACGAGCAGTACTTC
-	TRBV29-1	TRBJ2-1	TRBD2	CSALGVAGGNEQFF	TGCAGCGCTTTAGGAGTAGCGGGGGGTAATGAGCAGTTCTTC
-	TRBV2	TRBJ2-6	TRBD1	CASSETPGGGGANVLTF	TGTGCCAGCAGCGAGACTCCAGGGGGCGGTGGGGCCAACGTCCTGACTTTC
-	TRBV7-9	TRBJ1-6	-	CASSLQGLGSPLHF	TGTGCCAGCAGCCTCCAGGGGCTAGGGTCACCCCTCCACTTT
-	TRBV7-2	TRBJ2-7	TRBD1	CASSLESVTGLYEQYF	TGTGCCAGCAGCTTAGAGTCGGTGACAGGGCTATACGAGCAGTACTTC
-	TRBV20-1	TRBJ1-1	-	CGVGVEEAFF	TGCGGAGTAGGAGTCGAGGAAGCTTTCTTT
-	TRBV6-5	TRBJ1-5	TRBD1	CASSRQGARQPQHF	TGTGCCAGCAGCAGACAGGGGGCGCGGCAGCCCCAGCATTTT
-	TRBV9	TRBJ2-3	-	CASSVAGARPDTQYF	TGTGCCAGCAGCGTGGCGGGGGCCCGGCCAGATACGCAGTATTTT
-	TRBV14	TRBJ1-1	-	CASSQGVGRNTEAFF	TGTGCCAGCAGCCAAGGGGTAGGGAGGAACACTGAAGCTTTCTTT
-	TRBV19	TRBJ1-2	-	CASSIAGKVAF	TGTGCCAGTAGTATCGCTGGCAAAGTGGCCTTC
-	TRBV6-4	TRBJ1-2	TRBD1	CASSDQTGALYGYTF	TGTGCCAGCAGTGACCAGACAGGGGCACTTTATGGCTACACCTTC
-	TRBV14	TRBJ2-5	TRBD2	CASSQDAIAGGSRETQYF	TGTGCCAGCAGCCAAGATGCGATAGCGGGGGGGTCCCGAGAGACCCAGTACTTC
-	TRBV7-3	TRBJ2-7	-	CASSLSGDTYEQYF	TGTGCCAGCAGCTTGAGCGGGGACACCTACGAGCAGTACTTC
-	TRBV29-1	TRBJ1-2	TRBD1	CSVGGTGRYGYTF	TGCAGCGTTGGCGGGACAGGCCGCTATGGCTACACCTTC
-	TRBV4-2	TRBJ2-1	-	CASSRDSSYNEQFF	TGTGCCAGCAGCCGAGACTCGTCCTACAATGAGCAGTTCTTC
-	TRBV19	TRBJ2-3	TRBD2	CASSMTSGDTDTQYF	TGTGCCAGTAGTATGACTAGCGGGGACACAGATACGCAGTATTTT
-	TRBV9	TRBJ2-3	-	CASSWQGGTDTQYF	TGTGCCAGCAGCTGGCAGGGTGGTACAGATACGCAGTATTTT
-	TRBV18	TRBJ2-5	-	CASSPRGDTKGETQYF	TGTGCCAGCTCACCACGTGGGGACACCAAAGGGGAGACCCAGTACTTC
-	TRBV2	TRBJ1-2	-	CASCPRGNPNYGYTF	TGTGCCAGCTGCCCTAGAGGGAACCCCAACTATGGCTACACCTTC
-	TRBV3-1/TRBV3-2	TRBJ1-6	TRBD1	CASSPRDRDSPLHF	TGTGCCAGCAGCCCACGGGACAGGGATTCACCCCTCCACTTT